A selection of T cell receptor beta chains follows, all from one sample in a study of blood T cell repertoires in COVID-19. Measured with immunoSEQ multiplex PCR; TCRdb has only the in-frame clones, and not every one. The sample consists of roughly 440,000 clones, approximately 88% of them appearing once. Material: peripheral blood. The receptors shown here come from a woman in her forties or fifties with COVID-19, enrolled during active disease. Each CDR3 is given with its conserved first and last residue. D genes are given only for firm matches. Size tells how often a clone was seen (once, few, many) or the class of an expanded clone, and some rows leave it out.

CDR3 length,clone size,D gene,J gene,V gene,CDR3 protein,CDR3 DNA
15,once,-,TRBJ2-5,TRBV6-5,CASSYGQMTLKTQYF,TGTGCCAGCAGTTACGGACAGATGACATTAAAGACCCAGTACTTC
14,-,-,TRBJ1-6,TRBV6-5,CASRQGNYNSPLHF,TGTGCCAGCAGACAGGGTAACTATAATTCACCCCTCCACTTT
13,-,-,TRBJ2-5,TRBV2,CASSEAPRETQYF,TGTGCCAGCAGTGAGGCCCCAAGAGAGACCCAGTACTTC
15,-,TRBD1,TRBJ1-2,TRBV9,CASSAPTGKGDGYTF,TGTGCCAGCAGCGCCCCGACAGGGAAGGGCGATGGCTACACCTTC
13,-,TRBD2,TRBJ2-7,TRBV7-9,CASSLGGGYEQYF,TGTGCCAGCAGCCTCGGGGGGGGCTACGAGCAGTACTTC
14,-,-,TRBJ1-5,TRBV21-1,CASSKRQNYQPQHF,TGTGCCAGCAGCAAGCGACAGAATTATCAGCCCCAGCATTTT
15,-,TRBD2,TRBJ2-7,TRBV7-2,CASSLGGLAAYEQYF,TGTGCCAGCAGCTTAGGAGGACTAGCGGCCTACGAGCAGTACTTC
15,-,-,TRBJ2-1,TRBV11-2,CASSLAGTARSEQFF,TGTGCCAGCAGCTTAGCCGGGACTGCCCGGAGTGAGCAGTTCTTC
16,-,TRBD2,TRBJ2-3,TRBV7-3,CASSPRERGYTDTQYF,TGTGCCAGCAGCCCCAGGGAGCGGGGGTACACAGATACGCAGTATTTT
17,-,-,TRBJ1-5,TRBV23-1,CASSQSLPTGSNQPQHF,TGCGCCAGCAGTCAATCGCTCCCAACAGGGAGCAATCAGCCCCAGCATTTT
14,-,-,TRBJ2-5,TRBV18,CASSPLSEGETQYF,TGTGCCAGCTCACCACTTTCGGAGGGAGAGACCCAGTACTTC
20,-,-,TRBJ2-3,TRBV28,CASKVPPRPENPFGQEGWYF,TGTGCCAGCAAAGTACCCCCCCGACCGGAGAACCCCTTCGGACAGGAGGGATGGTATTTT
14,few,TRBD1,TRBJ1-1,TRBV2,CASSGGQGRAEAFF,TGTGCCAGCAGTGGCGGACAGGGCAGGGCTGAAGCTTTCTTT
16,-,TRBD2,TRBJ2-3,TRBV4-1,CASSQTQRGSTDTQYF,TGCGCCAGCAGCCAAACCCAGCGGGGGTCCACAGATACGCAGTATTTT
13,-,TRBD1,TRBJ1-2,TRBV30,CAWSVTGAGGYTF,TGTGCCTGGAGTGTAACAGGGGCGGGAGGCTACACCTTC
14,-,TRBD1,TRBJ2-5,TRBV24-1,CATSSTGVEETQYF,TGTGCCACCAGCTCAACAGGGGTGGAAGAGACCCAGTACTTC
20,-,-,TRBJ1-5,TRBV21-1,CASGPAGDGCSLYSNQPQHF,TGTGCCAGCGGCCCCGCGGGGGATGGTTGTTCATTATATAGCAATCAGCCCCAGCATTTT
11,-,-,TRBJ2-7,TRBV10-3,CAIQEDYEQYF,TGTGCCATCCAGGAGGACTACGAGCAGTACTTC
13,few,-,TRBJ2-7,TRBV29-1,CSVDGAGGNEQYF,TGCAGCGTTGATGGCGCAGGGGGGAACGAGCAGTACTTC
18,few,TRBD1,TRBJ1-2,TRBV28,CASSKFLGGQGQSYGYTF,TGTGCCAGCAGTAAATTTCTGGGGGGACAGGGCCAATCCTATGGCTACACCTTC